A selection of T cell receptor beta chains follows, all from one sample in a study of T cell repertoires in cytomegalovirus infection. Their cognate antigens are unknown. TCRdb re-analysed the reads in MiXCR, keeping a single row per CDR3 protein. The sample consists of about 140,000 distinct CDR3 sequences, over 30% of them appearing once. The sequencing here drew on CD8+ T cells from cultured PBMCs, taken from culture after CMV antigen stimulation. Every receptor here comes from a human donor in good health (CMV status not recorded). Some clones in this sample may be carry-over from other donors' samples. Each CDR3 is given with its conserved first and last residue. Fields, in order: CDR3 DNA, CDR3 protein, J gene, clone size, D gene, V gene. The D gene is left open where the match is weak. Some rows have no size entry. The others give once, few or many, or a class for an expanded clone.

TGTGCCACCAGTGCCCCGGGGCGGGGATATGAGCAGTTCTTC	CATSAPGRGYEQFF	TRBJ2-1	.	.	TRBV24-1
TGTGCCAGCAGCCGTTATGGGCCAGAAGAGACCCAGTACTTC	CASSRYGPEETQYF	TRBJ2-5	.	.	TRBV27
TGTGCCAGTAGGCCGGGGTCAAGGGGCTTCGGTGAGCAGTTCTTC	CASRPGSRGFGEQFF	TRBJ2-1	.	.	TRBV19
TGTGCCAGCAGCGGACCGGACAGGGTCTATGGCTACACCTTC	CASSGPDRVYGYTF	TRBJ1-2	.	TRBD1	TRBV7-9
TGTGCCAGCAGTTTTTCGGGACAGGGGATCTACGAGCAGTACTTC	CASSFSGQGIYEQYF	TRBJ2-7	.	TRBD1	TRBV12-3/TRBV12-4
TGCGCCAGCAGCCACTCGACAGGGGAAGGCAGTTCACCCCTCCACTTT	CASSHSTGEGSSPLHF	TRBJ1-6	.	TRBD1	TRBV4-1
TGTGCCACCAGCCCGGACGCCGCGAACACTGAAGCTTTCTTT	CATSPDAANTEAFF	TRBJ1-1	.	.	TRBV15
TGTGCCAGCAGTGGCGGGGGTCCCTACGAGCAGTACTTC	CASSGGGPYEQYF	TRBJ2-7	.	TRBD2	TRBV25-1
TGTGCCAGCAGCTCCACTAGCGGGGGGAGCACAGATACGCAGTATTTT	CASSSTSGGSTDTQYF	TRBJ2-3	many	TRBD2	TRBV12-3/TRBV12-4
TGTGCCAGCAGTTTCGCGGGAATCTCCTACGAGCAGTACTTC	CASSFAGISYEQYF	TRBJ2-7	many	.	TRBV7-9
TGTGCCAGCAGTTCCACTATTTTGGTCCGCGGCGACGGGCAGTACTTC	CASSSTILVRGDGQYF	TRBJ2-7	.	.	TRBV12-3/TRBV12-4
TGTGCCAGCAAGGGGTCGAACACCGGGGAGCTGTTTTTT	CASKGSNTGELFF	TRBJ2-2	few	.	TRBV6-6
TGTGCCAGCAGCCTAACAGGACTTAGCACAGATACGCAGTATTTT	CASSLTGLSTDTQYF	TRBJ2-3	few	.	TRBV7-3
TGTGCCAGCAGCTTGCGGGCTGAGGGCATGAACACTGAAGCTTTCTTT	CASSLRAEGMNTEAFF	TRBJ1-1	.	.	TRBV5-6
TGCAGTGCTAGGACAGATAGCTATGGCTACACCTTC	CSARTDSYGYTF	TRBJ1-2	few	.	TRBV20-1
TGCGCCAGCAGCCAAGATTGGGGCGTTCAGCCCCAGCATTTT	CASSQDWGVQPQHF	TRBJ1-5	few	.	TRBV4-1
TGTGCCACCAGCACAGGGATGGGCTACGAGCAGTACTTC	CATSTGMGYEQYF	TRBJ2-7	.	.	TRBV24-1
TGTGCCAGCAGCTCACCTAGCGGGGCGTACAATGAGCAGTTCTTC	CASSSPSGAYNEQFF	TRBJ2-1	few	TRBD2	TRBV7-9
TGTGCCAGCAGTGATGGGATTCAGCCCCAGCATTTT	CASSDGIQPQHF	TRBJ1-5	many	.	TRBV25-1
TGTGCCAGCAGCTTTGGGGGAGAGCAGTACTTC	CASSFGGEQYF	TRBJ2-7	few	.	TRBV5-6
TGTGCCAGCAGCTTGGTCACTAGCGGGGGCACAGATACGCAGTATTTT	CASSLVTSGGTDTQYF	TRBJ2-3	few	TRBD2	TRBV7-6
TGTGCCAGCAGTTGGGACAGGTTCAACGGGGAGCAGTACTTC	CASSWDRFNGEQYF	TRBJ2-7	.	TRBD1	TRBV27
TGCAGTGCTAGAGCCCTGACAGGAAACAATGAGCAGTTCTTC	CSARALTGNNEQFF	TRBJ2-1	.	.	TRBV20-1
TGTGCCAGCAGCGCCTCCGGGCAGGGCCACGAGCAGTACTTC	CASSASGQGHEQYF	TRBJ2-7	.	.	TRBV7-9
TGTGCCAGCAGCTTAGGACCGCCTGGAAACACCATATATTTT	CASSLGPPGNTIYF	TRBJ1-3	many	.	TRBV11-3
TGTGCCAGCAGACCGACAGGGTGGAACACTGAAGCTTTCTTT	CASRPTGWNTEAFF	TRBJ1-1	.	TRBD1	TRBV27
TGTGCCAGCAGTTTTGGACCTCCGAACACTGAAGCTTTCTTT	CASSFGPPNTEAFF	TRBJ1-1	.	.	TRBV12-3/TRBV12-4
TGTGCCACCAGCAGAGGATGGAAGGAGACCCAGTACTTC	CATSRGWKETQYF	TRBJ2-5	.	.	TRBV15
TGTGCCAGCAGTATAGACAGCAACTATGGCTACACCTTC	CASSIDSNYGYTF	TRBJ1-2	.	.	TRBV6-6
TGTGCCAGCAGTTCCCAGACTAGTACCGCAGATACGCAGTATTTT	CASSSQTSTADTQYF	TRBJ2-3	.	.	TRBV12-3/TRBV12-4
TGCGCCAGCAGCCAAGAAACCTACATGAACACTGAAGCTTTCTTT	CASSQETYMNTEAFF	TRBJ1-1	.	.	TRBV4-1
TGTGCCAGCAGCTTAGAGTCATTCGAACGTTCACCCCTCCACTTT	CASSLESFERSPLHF	TRBJ1-6	many	.	TRBV7-6
TGTGCCAGCAGCTCCCCGCATCAAGAGACCCAGTACTTC	CASSSPHQETQYF	TRBJ2-5	few	.	TRBV7-6
TGTGCCAGCAGCTTAGGACAGGGTAATTCACCCCTCCACTTT	CASSLGQGNSPLHF	TRBJ1-6	many	TRBD1	TRBV5-1
TGTGCCAGCAGGTCTTCTGGGAGTGGTTGGGGAACAGGTGGCACTGAAGCTTTCTTT	CASRSSGSGWGTGGTEAFF	TRBJ1-1	.	.	TRBV7-9
TGTGCCAGCAGATATAAAAATAGCTCCTACGAGCAGTACTTC	CASRYKNSSYEQYF	TRBJ2-7	many	.	TRBV12-3/TRBV12-4
TGTGCCAGCAGTCCCCGGGAATACGAGCAGTACTTC	CASSPREYEQYF	TRBJ2-7	few	.	TRBV7-3
TGTGCCAGCAGTTTGGTGGACAGGACTGAAGCTTTCTTT	CASSLVDRTEAFF	TRBJ1-1	.	TRBD1	TRBV12-3/TRBV12-4
TGTACCAGCAGAACAGGGTATGGCTACACCTTC	CTSRTGYGYTF	TRBJ1-2	.	.	TRBV6-1
TGTGCCAGCAGCTTAGGGGTGGACAGCTACGAGCAGTACTTC	CASSLGVDSYEQYF	TRBJ2-7	many	.	TRBV7-2
TGTGCCACCAGTGATTATGGAAGCACAGATACGCAGTATTTT	CATSDYGSTDTQYF	TRBJ2-3	.	.	TRBV24-1
TGCAGTGCTATTCCCCTCCAACCCTACGTTTACGAGCAGTACTTC	CSAIPLQPYVYEQYF	TRBJ2-7	.	.	TRBV20-1
TGTGCCAGCAGTTTACGTTTGGGGGGCGATCAAGAGACCCAGTACTTC	CASSLRLGGDQETQYF	TRBJ2-5	.	.	TRBV28
TGTGCCAGCAGTCTACAGGGATACTATGGCTACACCTTC	CASSLQGYYGYTF	TRBJ1-2	few	.	TRBV27
TGTGCCAGCAGCTTGGATTTAACTAGCGGACGCACAGATACGCAGTATTTT	CASSLDLTSGRTDTQYF	TRBJ2-3	.	TRBD2	TRBV11-2
TGTGCCAGCAGGTGGGGTGGAGGGGAAGAGACCCAGTACTTC	CASRWGGGEETQYF	TRBJ2-5	.	.	TRBV5-5
TGTGCCAGTACAACAGGGTCTAGAAGCAATCAGCCCCAGCATTTT	CASTTGSRSNQPQHF	TRBJ1-5	few	.	TRBV19
TGTGCCAGCAGCCCGGCGGTAGTAGTGGGTCTTTACGAGCAGTACTTC	CASSPAVVVGLYEQYF	TRBJ2-7	.	.	TRBV7-6
TGTGCCAGCAGCTTTCGGTCTTGGGACAATGAGCAGTTCTTC	CASSFRSWDNEQFF	TRBJ2-1	few	.	TRBV7-2
TGCAGCGCCACGGGGGTTGAGACCCTCTATGGCTACACCTTC	CSATGVETLYGYTF	TRBJ1-2	.	.	TRBV29-1
TGTGCCAGCAGTTACTCGAGGGAGTCGGGAGTTGGCTACACCTTC	CASSYSRESGVGYTF	TRBJ1-2	.	.	TRBV6-5
TGTGCCAGCAGCACGACTAGCAACAATGAGCAGTTCTTC	CASSTTSNNEQFF	TRBJ2-1	many	TRBD2	TRBV7-9
TGCGCCAGCAGTCTTGGGGACAACCCAGGCAATGAGCAGTTCTTC	CASSLGDNPGNEQFF	TRBJ2-1	many	.	TRBV4-1